The 25 T cell receptor beta chains reported below all come from one sample, sequenced in a study of response to subunit inactivated influenza vaccine. MiXCR, applied by TCRdb to the RT-PCR reads, yields one record per CDR3 protein. The repertoire holds around 190,000 distinct CDR3 sequences, 13% to 15% seen once, with 26% in the top ten. The material was CD8+ T cells sorted from PBMCs, obtained 4 to 6 days after vaccination. The receptors were sampled from a man aged 45-65 years who received an inactivated influenza vaccine.

The CDR3 spells CASTWGYQETQYF. The CDR3 DNA follows: TGTGCCAGCACCTGGGGTTACCAAGAGACCCAGTACTTC. V gene TRBV7-9 combines with J gene TRBJ2-5; D is uncertain. CDR1 and CDR2 from the germline V gene are SEHNR and FQNEAQ (reference sequence). V lost 7 bases, J lost 0 bases, and 9 bases lay in between. The CDR3 has 13 residues.

This clonotype showed up many times. The rearrangement joins TRBV5-1 to TRBJ2-7; 9 bases fit TRBD1. The germline V gene encodes CDR1 SGHRS and CDR2 YFSETQ. J was trimmed by 5 bases and V by 4 bases; bases with no gene match: 7. The CDR3 spans 14 residues. CDR3 loop: CASSLWTGEDEQYF. The CDR3 bases are TGCGCCAGCAGCCTGTGGACAGGGGAGGACGAGCAGTACTTC.

This clonotype was picked up a small number of times. The J gene is TRBJ2-7, the V gene TRBV12-3 or TRBV12-4; possibly TRBD2 for D (5 bases). The CDR3 runs 15 residues. V was clipped by 4 bases and J by 3 bases, with 16 bases between them. Written as DNA, the CDR3 is TGTGCCAGCAGTTCCCCGCCGGAAGGGAGCTACGAGCAGTACTTC. Translation: CASSSPPEGSYEQYF.

In this sample, this clonotype turned up a few times. The rearrangement links TRBV7-9 to TRBJ2-5; possibly TRBD1 or TRBD2 for D (6 bases each). Trimming shortened V by 2 bases and J by 1 base, and 11 bases separated the two germline ends. The CDR3 sequence is 15 residues long. Germline assignment: CDR1 SEHNR and CDR2 FQNEAQ (reference sequence). CDR3 region: CASSLRGGGQETQYF. The CDR3 coding sequence is TGTGCCAGCAGCTTAAGAGGGGGAGGCCAAGAGACCCAGTACTTC.

At least ten counts were recorded for this clonotype. The chain links TRBV14 to TRBJ2-7; TRBD1 or TRBD2 may be the D gene (5 bases each). This CDR3 contains 13 residues. With 4 bases removed from V and 6 bases from J, the gap between germline ends came to 13 bases. CDR1 is SGHDN and CDR2 is FVKESK in the germline V gene. CDR3: CASSPWGGGEQYF. The DNA of the CDR3 is TGTGCCAGCAGCCCATGGGGTGGGGGCGAGCAGTACTTC.

This clonotype has just a few counts. The chain carries TRBV29-1 and TRBJ2-7; the D gene is possibly TRBD1 (5 bases). Germline V gene data show CDR1 as SQVTM and CDR2 as ANQGSEA. V shed 2 bases and J shed 2 bases, with 13 bases lying between them. There are 14 residues in the CDR3. CDR3 sequence (DNA): TGCAGCGTTGAACTAGGGGTGGACCCCTACGAGCAGTACTTC. Translated, it gives CSVELGVDPYEQYF.

This chain uses TRBV6-5 with TRBJ2-7; D unclear. Per the germline V gene, CDR1 is MNHEY and CDR2 is SVGAGI. V lost 0 bases and J lost 3, with 9 bases in between. This CDR3 has 14 amino acids. In DNA form, the CDR3 reads TGTGCCAGCAGTTACTCGATCACGGACTACGAGCAGTACTTC. This encodes CASSYSITDYEQYF.

The table lists this clonotype with a few counts. V is TRBV4-1 and J is TRBJ2-7, with 7 bases that match TRBD1. Germline values: CDR1 MGHRA, CDR2 YSYEKL. This CDR3 has 14 amino acids. V lost 4 bases to trimming and J lost 3 bases; unmatched junction nucleotides: 6. CDR3 region: CASSPFAGGYEQYF. In DNA form, the CDR3 reads TGCGCCAGCAGCCCTTTCGCAGGGGGCTACGAGCAGTACTTC.

The chain recombines TRBV5-5 with TRBJ2-7; D gene unclear. Deletions cut 1 base from V and 2 bases from J, with 19 bases between. The CDR3 runs to 17 residues. Germline values: CDR1 SGHKS, CDR2 YYEKEE (reference sequence). The CDR3 DNA reads TGTGCCAGCAGCTTGTCGAGATTGGACGGCGCCCCCTACGAGCAGTACTTC. Its translation is CASSLSRLDGAPYEQYF.

Ten or more counts support this clonotype. The chain is built from TRBV29-1 and TRBJ2-2, with D perhaps matching TRBD2 (6 bases). The CDR3 runs to 12 residues. Germline lookup yields CDR1 SQVTM and CDR2 ANQGSEA. Trimming removed 4 bases from V and 6 bases from J, with 9 bases in between. This CDR3 is CSVVGGSGELFF. The CDR3 bases are TGCAGCGTTGTGGGGGGATCCGGGGAGCTGTTTTTT.

This sequence joins TRBV7-2 and TRBJ2-7, with D maybe TRBD2 (5 bases). Germline CDR1 and CDR2: SGHTA and FQGNSA. Trimming took off 4 bases at V and 3 bases at J, with 13 bases between the two ends. The CDR3 covers 14 residues. The chain's CDR3 is CASSWAVGGYEQYF. CDR3 DNA: TGTGCCAGCAGCTGGGCGGTAGGAGGCTACGAGCAGTACTTC.

The V call is TRBV4-1, the J call TRBJ1-1; D is uncertain. The CDR3 has 15 residues. V gave up 0 bases and J gave up 4 bases, with 12 bases separating them. Germline V CDR1 and CDR2: MGHRA, YSYEKL. The CDR3 sequence is CASSQDRAPGTEAFF. The CDR3 nucleotides read TGCGCCAGCAGCCAAGATAGGGCCCCGGGCACTGAAGCTTTCTTT.

The chain combines TRBV5-6 with TRBJ2-7; 7 positions match TRBD2. V was clipped by 4 bases and J by 0 bases; unmatched bases: 10. The germline V gene has CDR1 SGHDT and CDR2 YYEEEE. The CDR3 sequence is 16 residues long. CDR3 bases: TGTGCCAGCAGCCGAACACTAGCGCTGAGCTCCTACGAGCAGTACTTC. As protein: CASSRTLALSSYEQYF.

V usage is TRBV27 and J usage is TRBJ1-1; no clear D gene. The germline V and J ends were trimmed by 3 bases and 0 bases, with 14 bases remaining between them. The germline CDR1 and CDR2 sequences are MNHEY and SMNVEV (reference sequence). The CDR3 is 16 residues long. CDR3 protein: CASSLGGYGVNTEAFF. In DNA form, the CDR3 reads TGTGCCAGCAGTTTGGGTGGGTATGGTGTGAACACTGAAGCTTTCTTT.

The table lists this clonotype with many counts. The chain couples TRBV7-9 to TRBJ1-1; D not certain. The germline CDR1 and CDR2 sequences are SEHNR and FQNEAQ (reference sequence). V was trimmed by 3 bases and J by 3 bases, leaving 14 bases between them. CDR3 size: 15 residues. The CDR3 region is CASSLVFGIDTEAFF. In DNA form, the CDR3 reads TGTGCCAGCAGCTTGGTGTTCGGGATTGACACTGAAGCTTTCTTT.

The chain joins TRBV20-1 to TRBJ2-1; TRBD1 matches at 8 bases. CDR1 is DFQATT and CDR2 is SNEGSKA in the germline V gene (reference sequence). This CDR3 region has 16 residues. The V segment lost 7 bases and the J segment 2 bases; nucleotides outside the gene matches: 13. The CDR3 DNA sequence: TGCAGTGTCAACATCCCCGGACAGGGTGCCTACAATGAGCAGTTCTTC. Translating gives CSVNIPGQGAYNEQFF.

V gene TRBV6-2 or TRBV6-3 combines with J gene TRBJ2-7; D uncertain. The CDR3 has 14 amino acids. Deletions cut 2 bases from V and 0 bases from J, with 8 bases between. Germline V gene lookup returns CDR1 MNHEY and CDR2 SVGEGT. Here the CDR3 DNA reads TGTGCCAGCAGTTACCTGCCCACCTCCTACGAGCAGTACTTC. Its protein product is CASSYLPTSYEQYF.

The table lists this clonotype with a few counts. The V gene is TRBV20-1, the J gene TRBJ2-5; tentatively, D is TRBD1 (5 bases). CDR3 length: 17 residues. V was shortened by 1 base and J by 0 bases, with 18 bases between the two germline ends. Germline CDR1 reads DFQATT; CDR2 reads SNEGSKA (reference sequence). CDR3 in DNA: TGCAGTGCTAGAGTCGGTTGGTCTACAGGCGACCAAGAGACCCAGTACTTC. Residues: CSARVGWSTGDQETQYF.

This clonotype was picked up a small number of times. The genes are TRBV4-3 and TRBJ2-1, with a possible D match to TRBD2 (5 bases). CDR3 size: 16 residues. The V gene lost 4 bases and the J gene lost 2 bases, with 15 bases spanning the gap. Germline V CDR1 and CDR2: LGHNA, YSLEER. The CDR3 sequence: CASSPVGSITYNEQFF. CDR3 DNA sequence: TGCGCCAGCAGCCCCGTAGGGAGCATAACCTACAATGAGCAGTTCTTC.

This clonotype showed up just a few times. The V and J genes are TRBV4-1 and TRBJ2-3; D unclear. V was pared by 0 bases and J by 0 bases, with 10 bases between. This CDR3 is 16 amino acids long. The germline gives CDR1 MGHRA, CDR2 YSYEKL. The CDR3 DNA reads as TGCGCCAGCAGCCAAGATCCAGTGTTTAGCACAGATACGCAGTATTTT. It yields the protein CASSQDPVFSTDTQYF.

This clonotype occurred a few times. This chain connects TRBV3-1 to TRBJ2-7; TRBD1 is a possible D gene (6 bases). The CDR3 consists of 16 residues. In germline, CDR1 is LGHDT, CDR2 YNNKEL (reference sequence). V lost 0 bases, J lost 3 bases, and 15 bases lay in between. As DNA, the CDR3 is TGTGCCAGCAGCCAAGATAGGACAGCTAGCAGCTACGAGCAGTACTTC. Its translation is CASSQDRTASSYEQYF.

This clonotype was found a few times. At one of its ends the junction is not consistent with the germline gene, which may arise from a read error. The V call is TRBV7-9, the J call TRBJ2-2; D unresolved. CDR3 length: 10 amino acids. Germline V gives CDR1 SEHNR, CDR2 FQNEAQ (reference sequence). CDR3 sequence: CGIRPGELFF. CDR3 DNA sequence: TGCGGAATTAGGCCCGGGGAGCTGTTTTTT.

This clonotype was counted only a few times. The gene calls are TRBV12-3 or TRBV12-4 and TRBJ2-1; no clear D. The V end was cut by 3 bases, the J end by 2 bases, with 8 bases between. This CDR3 is built from 14 residues. The CDR3 loop reads CASSLRTTYNEQFF. In nucleotides, the CDR3 is TGTGCCAGCAGTTTGCGGACCACCTACAATGAGCAGTTCTTC.

The chain joins TRBV11-2 to TRBJ1-6; a weak D match, TRBD1 (5 bases). V lost 0 bases and J 8 bases, leaving 14 bases between the germline ends. Looked up from germline, CDR1 is SGHAT and CDR2 is FQNNGV. The CDR3 sequence is 16 residues long. The CDR3 protein is CASSLDRAGRYSPLHF. CDR3 DNA: TGTGCCAGCAGCTTAGATCGGGCAGGGAGGTATTCACCCCTCCACTTT.

This clonotype came up a few times. J is TRBJ1-2 and V is TRBV27; weak D call: TRBD1 (5 bases). Trimming stripped 0 bases from V and 4 bases from J, with 18 bases between. The CDR3 has 17 residues. From germline, CDR1 is MNHEY and CDR2 SMNVEV (reference sequence). Written as DNA, the CDR3 is TGTGCCAGCAGTTTATCGGACCAGGGACGAACTATCTATGGCTACACCTTC. Translated: CASSLSDQGRTIYGYTF.